A selection of T cell receptor beta chains follows, all from one sample in a study of response to subunit inactivated influenza vaccine. TCRdb redid the calling of the RT-PCR reads with MiXCR, one entry per CDR3 protein. The sample includes 500,000 to 750,000 distinct CDR3 sequences, roughly 15% of them seen just once. The input for sequencing was PBMCs from blood, taken roughly 12 days after vaccination. These receptors came from a man in his forties or fifties who received an inactivated influenza vaccine. Each CDR3 is given with its conserved first and last residue. The order of the fields is clone size, V gene, J gene, D gene, CDR3 length, CDR3 DNA, CDR3 protein. A D gene is named only where the DNA matches it firmly. Expanded clones get a size class; other rows say once, few or many, or leave the size out.

few	TRBV5-5	TRBJ2-1	NA	13	TGTGCCAGCAGGCATCCCGGCAACAATGAGCAGTTCTTC	CASRHPGNNEQFF
NA	TRBV7-9	TRBJ1-3	NA	17	TGTGCCAGCAGCTTATCGGTCACAAGATATCCTGGAAACACCATATATTTT	CASSLSVTRYPGNTIYF
few	TRBV4-2	TRBJ2-7	NA	15	TGTGCCAGCAGCCAAGATTGGGATAGCTCCTACGAGCAGTACTTC	CASSQDWDSSYEQYF
NA	TRBV11-2	TRBJ2-2	NA	15	TGTGCCAGCAGCTTAGAGGGGATTGGTACCGGGGAGCTGTTTTTT	CASSLEGIGTGELFF
many	TRBV5-1	TRBJ1-4	NA	14	TGCGCCAGCAGAGACAGGAGAACTAATGAAAAACTGTTTTTT	CASRDRRTNEKLFF
few	TRBV12-3/TRBV12-4	TRBJ2-3	NA	18	TGTGCCAGCAGCCCCCTTGGAGCAGGCGGTCCTCCCACAGATACGCAGTATTTT	CASSPLGAGGPPTDTQYF
NA	TRBV20-1	TRBJ2-1	NA	16	TGCAGTGCAGCCCGCGGGACGTCTATCTCCTACAATGAGCAGTTCTTC	CSAARGTSISYNEQFF
NA	TRBV4-1	TRBJ2-7	TRBD2	17	TGCGCCAGCAGCCCAGGACTAGCGGGAGGCCGCTCCTACGAGCAGTACTTC	CASSPGLAGGRSYEQYF
NA	TRBV6-5	TRBJ2-3	NA	15	TGTGCCAGCAGTTATTGGGGGGGGCGCACAGATACGCAGTATTTT	CASSYWGGRTDTQYF
NA	TRBV7-2	TRBJ2-1	TRBD2	16	TGTGCCAGCAGTTGGACCGGGACTAGCCCTTACAATGAGCAGTTCTTC	CASSWTGTSPYNEQFF
few	TRBV20-1	TRBJ1-1	NA	12	TGCAGTGCTAGTTCGGATGGCGCTGAAGCTTTCTTT	CSASSDGAEAFF
few	TRBV10-3	TRBJ2-1	TRBD2	17	TGTGCCATCAGTGAGACCGGGACTAGCGGGAGCTTTCATGAGCAGTTCTTC	CAISETGTSGSFHEQFF
few	TRBV6-1	TRBJ1-2	NA	13	TGTGCCAGCAGTGAAGCGGCCACTTATGGCTACACCTTC	CASSEAATYGYTF
NA	TRBV7-3	TRBJ2-3	NA	17	TGTGCCAGCAGCTCAGACGGCGGTCCCCCTGGGATGGATACGCAGTATTTT	CASSSDGGPPGMDTQYF
few	TRBV30	TRBJ2-5	NA	14	TGTGCCTGGAGTCTCCTCCAGGGAAAAGGGACCCAGTACTTC	CAWSLLQGKGTQYF
few	TRBV7-8	TRBJ2-1	NA	15	TGTGCCAGCAGCCATCCCCGGACTGGCCACAATGAGCAGTTCTTC	CASSHPRTGHNEQFF
many	TRBV5-1	TRBJ2-5	NA	12	TGCGCCAGCAGCCCCCTCGGCTGGACCCAGTACTTC	CASSPLGWTQYF
NA	TRBV14	TRBJ1-2	NA	13	TGTGCCAGCAGCCAAGTCCCGGGGCTTGGCTACACCTTC	CASSQVPGLGYTF
NA	TRBV7-9	TRBJ1-4	TRBD1	16	TGTGCCAGCAGCCGCCCGGGGACAGAGATTAATGAAAAACTGTTTTTT	CASSRPGTEINEKLFF
few	TRBV18	TRBJ2-3	TRBD2	15	TGTGCCAGCTCACCGTCCGGGACTAGCGGCGATACGCAGTATTTT	CASSPSGTSGDTQYF
NA	TRBV9	TRBJ2-3	TRBD1	16	TGTGCCAGCAGCGTAGCACAGGGGGCGCAGTCCGATACGCAGTATTTT	CASSVAQGAQSDTQYF
few	TRBV20-1	TRBJ2-7	TRBD2	14	TGCAGTGCTAGAGACGGGACTACCATCTACGAGCAGTACTTC	CSARDGTTIYEQYF
NA	TRBV6-2/TRBV6-3	TRBJ2-2	NA	15	TGTGCCAGCAGTTACTCTAGGACTATCACCGGGGAGCTGTTTTTT	CASSYSRTITGELFF
few	TRBV6-2/TRBV6-3	TRBJ1-2	NA	12	TGTGCCAGCAGTCCTATGGACAGACGCTACACCTTC	CASSPMDRRYTF
NA	TRBV3-1	TRBJ1-5	NA	14	TGTGCCAGCAGCCATAGCACTAGCAATCAGCCCCAGCATTTT	CASSHSTSNQPQHF
few	TRBV9	TRBJ2-3	NA	11	TGTGCCGGAGGACTGTCATGCCGGCAGTATTTT	CAGGLSCRQYF
few	TRBV5-1	TRBJ1-5	TRBD1	17	TGCGCCAGCAGCTTGGGGCTGATCGACAGGGACAATCAGCCCCAGCATTTT	CASSLGLIDRDNQPQHF
many	TRBV20-1	TRBJ1-5	NA	13	TGCAGTGCTAGAGTGGGGGGCAATCAGCCCCAGCATTTT	CSARVGGNQPQHF
few	TRBV6-2/TRBV6-3	TRBJ2-7	NA	13	TGTGCCAGCAGTTACATAGGGAACTACGAGCAGTACTTC	CASSYIGNYEQYF
NA	TRBV5-1	TRBJ2-1	TRBD1	15	TGCGCCAGCAGCACAGGGTTAACAGGGGACAATGAGCAGTTCTTC	CASSTGLTGDNEQFF
many	TRBV5-6	TRBJ1-4	NA	15	TGTGCCAGCAGCTTCTCTTCTGGGCCTAATGAAAAACTGTTTTTT	CASSFSSGPNEKLFF
NA	TRBV20-1	TRBJ2-5	TRBD2	14	TGCAGTGCTAGGCCGGGACTAGCGAGTGAGACCCAGTACTTC	CSARPGLASETQYF
few	TRBV7-2	TRBJ2-5	TRBD2	16	TGTGCCAGCAGCTTAACTAGCGGGAGAAGGGGAGAGACCCAGTACTTC	CASSLTSGRRGETQYF
few	TRBV7-2	TRBJ2-7	NA	14	TGTGCCAGCAGCTGGGGTGTCTCCCCCTCCGAGCAGTACTTC	CASSWGVSPSEQYF
NA	TRBV6-2/TRBV6-3	TRBJ2-1	TRBD1	16	TGTGCCAGAAGTTACCAACAGGGGAGCTCCTACAATGAGCAGTTCTTC	CARSYQQGSSYNEQFF
few	TRBV4-1	TRBJ1-1	NA	15	TGCGCCAGCAGCCAACCGGGACGTAGGGACACTGAAGCTTTCTTT	CASSQPGRRDTEAFF
few	TRBV4-3	TRBJ1-1	TRBD1	16	TGCGCCAGCAGCCAAGACCCCGGGACAGGGGACACTGAAGCTTTCTTT	CASSQDPGTGDTEAFF
NA	TRBV5-1	TRBJ2-7	TRBD2	15	TGCGCCAGCAGCTTGGGGGGGACTAGTTTCCACGAGCAGTACTTC	CASSLGGTSFHEQYF
few	TRBV5-1	TRBJ2-2	NA	14	TGCGCCAGCAGCTTTTCGGGGGACACCGGGGAGCTGTTTTTT	CASSFSGDTGELFF
NA	TRBV4-3	TRBJ2-2	NA	13	TGCGCCAGCAGCCAAGAACGGTCCGGGGAGCTGTTTTTT	CASSQERSGELFF
NA	TRBV29-1	TRBJ2-3	NA	13	TGCAGCGTTTTCCACAGCTCCACAGATACGCAGTATTTT	CSVFHSSTDTQYF
NA	TRBV29-1	TRBJ2-1	NA	11	TGCAGCGTCACCCCCCCTTGGGAGCAGTTCTTC	CSVTPPWEQFF
few	TRBV15	TRBJ2-7	NA	13	TGTGCCACCAGCAGAGATGAGGGGTTCGAGCAGTACTTC	CATSRDEGFEQYF
few	TRBV6-5	TRBJ1-5	TRBD1	17	TGTGCCAGCAGTTCCTTCGGACAGGGCGATAGCAATCAGCCCCAGCATTTT	CASSSFGQGDSNQPQHF
NA	TRBV28	TRBJ2-7	NA	14	TGTGCCAGCAGTTTAGCGGGACAACTCTACGAGCAGTACTTC	CASSLAGQLYEQYF
NA	TRBV12-3/TRBV12-4	TRBJ1-2	NA	13	TGTGCCAGCAGTTGGGGGGTTCCGGGAGGCTACACCTTC	CASSWGVPGGYTF
few	TRBV20-1	TRBJ2-7	TRBD1	16	TGCAGTGCTAGAGATAAAGCAGGGGGTCCCTCCTACGAGCAGTACTTC	CSARDKAGGPSYEQYF
NA	TRBV5-1	TRBJ1-6	TRBD1	18	TGCGCCAGCAGCCCTGGAGGGGACAGCCTTCCCTATAATTCACCCCTCCACTTT	CASSPGGDSLPYNSPLHF
few	TRBV21-1	TRBJ1-5	NA	15	TGTGCCAGCAGCACCCTAGACAGGGGAAATCAGCCCCAGCATTTT	CASSTLDRGNQPQHF
few	TRBV6-2/TRBV6-3	TRBJ1-3	TRBD1	18	TGTGCCAGCAGACGACAAGAGAACAGGGGGCGCGGTGGAAACACCATATATTTT	CASRRQENRGRGGNTIYF
few	TRBV19	TRBJ2-7	TRBD1	16	TGTGCCAGTGGACCTTATGGACAGGGTATGTCCGGCGAGCAGTACTTC	CASGPYGQGMSGEQYF
few	TRBV12-3/TRBV12-4	TRBJ1-1	TRBD1	13	TGTGCCAGCGGGGCAGGGACAGGGGTCGAAGCTTTCTTT	CASGAGTGVEAFF
few	TRBV7-9	TRBJ2-1	NA	16	TGTGCCAGCAGCTTAGCCTTCATAGCTAGCGTCGATGAGCAGTTCTTC	CASSLAFIASVDEQFF
NA	TRBV4-2	TRBJ1-6	TRBD1	15	TGTGCCAGCAGCCAAGACCGACAGGGGGGTAGAGCCCTCCACTTT	CASSQDRQGGRALHF
NA	TRBV7-3	TRBJ2-2	TRBD2	15	TGTGCCAGCAGCTTAGCGGGAGGGCCGAACGGGGAGCTGTTTTTT	CASSLAGGPNGELFF
NA	TRBV28	TRBJ2-7	TRBD1	14	TGTGCCAGCAGTAGCGACAGGGGGCTTGGCGAGCAGTACTTC	CASSSDRGLGEQYF
many	TRBV9	TRBJ2-2	TRBD2	18	TGTGCCAGCAGCGCGTCCGGGACTAGCGCTTCGAACACCGGGGAGCTGTTTTTT	CASSASGTSASNTGELFF
few	TRBV19	TRBJ2-1	NA	14	TGTGCCAGTACCTTGGGTCTCTCCTACAATGAGCAGTTCTTC	CASTLGLSYNEQFF